The rows below give T cell receptor beta chains drawn from one sample of a study of blood T cell repertoires in COVID-19. Method: immunoSEQ multiplex PCR; TCRdb's copy keeps in-frame clones and lacks some. The sample lists 250,000 to 350,000 clones; about 86% were seen once. The sample consisted of peripheral blood. The receptors derive from a woman aged 45-65 years with acute or convalescent COVID-19. CDR3s include the opening cysteine and the closing phenylalanine or tryptophan. Fields, in order: CDR3 length, J gene, clone size, V gene, D gene, CDR3 protein, CDR3 DNA. The D gene is left open where the match is weak. Clone size is given for some rows only: seen once, a few or many times, or a class if the clone is expanded.

length: 14
J: TRBJ2-7
size: few
V: TRBV11-2
D: NA
CDR3: CASSLPYVPYEQYF
DNA: TGTGCCAGCAGTCTCCCCTACGTTCCCTACGAGCAGTACTTC

length: 13
J: TRBJ1-5
size: NA
V: TRBV30
D: TRBD1
CDR3: CAWSGQEYQPQHF
DNA: TGTGCCTGGTCAGGACAGGAGTATCAGCCCCAGCATTTT

length: 17
J: TRBJ2-2
size: NA
V: TRBV5-4
D: NA
CDR3: CASRGGSQARDTGELFF
DNA: TGTGCCAGCAGGGGGGGATCGCAGGCAAGGGACACCGGGGAGCTGTTTTTT

length: 16
J: TRBJ2-1
size: NA
V: TRBV4-1
D: TRBD2
CDR3: CASSQPTSGRGNEQFF
DNA: TGCGCCAGCAGCCAGCCGACTAGCGGGAGGGGTAATGAGCAGTTCTTC

length: 17
J: TRBJ2-3
size: once
V: TRBV7-9
D: TRBD2
CDR3: CASSPGLAGGGADTQYF
DNA: TGTGCCAGCAGCCCCGGACTAGCGGGGGGGGGCGCAGATACGCAGTATTTT

length: 14
J: TRBJ2-7
size: NA
V: TRBV5-1
D: TRBD2
CDR3: CASSVGLASYEQYF
DNA: TGCGCCAGCAGCGTCGGACTAGCTTCCTACGAGCAGTACTTC

length: 16
J: TRBJ1-4
size: NA
V: TRBV2
D: TRBD1
CDR3: CASSSGGTATNEKLFF
DNA: TGTGCCAGCAGTTCTGGAGGGACAGCAACTAATGAAAAACTGTTTTTT

length: 18
J: TRBJ2-1
size: NA
V: TRBV7-9
D: TRBD2
CDR3: CASSSPPAAAGGGNEQFF
DNA: TGTGCCAGCAGCTCCCCCCCCGCGGCTGCGGGGGGAGGCAATGAGCAGTTCTTC

length: 17
J: TRBJ2-4
size: few
V: TRBV19
D: TRBD1
CDR3: CASSIGSGQGPKNIQYF
DNA: TGTGCCAGTAGTATAGGGTCGGGACAGGGGCCCAAAAACATTCAGTACTTC

length: 14
J: TRBJ1-2
size: NA
V: TRBV7-2
D: TRBD1
CDR3: CASTPTGPISGYTF
DNA: TGTGCCAGCACTCCGACAGGGCCGATTAGTGGCTACACCTTC

length: 17
J: TRBJ1-5
size: NA
V: TRBV6-2/TRBV6-3
D: NA
CDR3: CASSPTGSLYSNQPQHF
DNA: TGTGCCAGCAGCCCCACAGGGTCCCTGTATAGCAATCAGCCCCAGCATTTT

length: 14
J: TRBJ1-1
size: NA
V: TRBV10-3
D: TRBD1
CDR3: CATSDRGEDTEAFF
DNA: TGTGCCACTTCGGACAGGGGGGAGGACACTGAAGCTTTCTTT

length: 15
J: TRBJ2-2
size: NA
V: TRBV9
D: NA
CDR3: CASSVVLSNTGELFF
DNA: TGTGCCAGCAGCGTAGTTCTTTCCAACACCGGGGAGCTGTTTTTT

length: 15
J: TRBJ2-5
size: NA
V: TRBV24-1
D: TRBD2
CDR3: CATSYSGRARETQYF
DNA: TGTGCCACCAGTTATAGCGGGAGGGCCAGAGAGACCCAGTACTTC

length: 11
J: TRBJ1-6
size: NA
V: TRBV25-1
D: NA
CDR3: CASTSGNRFHF
DNA: TGTGCCAGCACTTCGGGGAACAGATTCCACTTT

length: 12
J: TRBJ1-1
size: NA
V: TRBV6-1
D: NA
CDR3: CASSEWSIEAFF
DNA: TGTGCCAGCAGTGAATGGTCTATTGAAGCTTTCTTT

length: 15
J: TRBJ1-1
size: NA
V: TRBV7-8
D: TRBD1
CDR3: CASSGRDSLNLEAFF
DNA: TGTGCCAGCAGTGGAAGGGACAGCTTAAACCTTGAAGCTTTCTTT

length: 14
J: TRBJ1-5
size: NA
V: TRBV11-2
D: NA
CDR3: CASSLDRVSQPQHF
DNA: TGTGCCAGCAGCTTAGACAGGGTCAGCCAGCCCCAGCATTTT

length: 19
J: TRBJ2-3
size: NA
V: TRBV6-2/TRBV6-3
D: TRBD2
CDR3: CASSTTGTSGRVSPDTQYF
DNA: TGTGCCAGCAGTACCACCGGGACTAGCGGGAGGGTTTCCCCAGATACGCAGTATTTT

length: 14
J: TRBJ2-2
size: NA
V: TRBV27
D: TRBD1
CDR3: CASKLRTGTGELFF
DNA: TGTGCCAGCAAGCTAAGGACAGGGACCGGGGAGCTGTTTTTT

length: 12
J: TRBJ1-5
size: once
V: TRBV14
D: NA
CDR3: CASSRGGQPQHF
DNA: TGTGCCAGCAGCCGGGGCGGTCAGCCCCAGCATTTT

length: 15
J: TRBJ2-7
size: few
V: TRBV2
D: TRBD2
CDR3: CASSEPSSGTEQQYF
DNA: TGTGCCAGCAGTGAACCTTCTAGCGGGACTGAGCAGCAGTACTTC

length: 14
J: TRBJ2-5
size: NA
V: TRBV12-5
D: NA
CDR3: CASGLGHGGETQYF
DNA: TGTGCTAGTGGTTTGGGGCACGGAGGGGAGACCCAGTACTTC

length: 13
J: TRBJ2-5
size: once
V: TRBV30
D: TRBD2
CDR3: CAWSVSGAGTQYF
DNA: TGTGCCTGGAGTGTTAGCGGGGCCGGGACCCAGTACTTC

length: 12
J: TRBJ2-7
size: once
V: TRBV6-5
D: NA
CDR3: CASKSRFYEQYF
DNA: TGTGCCAGCAAGAGCCGTTTCTACGAGCAGTACTTC

length: 14
J: TRBJ1-1
size: NA
V: TRBV18
D: NA
CDR3: CASSPRQGNTEAFF
DNA: TGTGCCAGCTCACCACGTCAGGGGAACACTGAAGCTTTCTTT

length: 13
J: TRBJ2-5
size: NA
V: TRBV3-1/TRBV3-2
D: NA
CDR3: CASSPGLQETQYF
DNA: TGTGCCAGCAGCCCGGGTCTTCAAGAGACCCAGTACTTC

length: 10
J: TRBJ2-5
size: NA
V: TRBV2
D: NA
CDR3: CASSATAQYF
DNA: TGTGCCAGCAGTGCCACAGCCCAGTACTTC

length: 16
J: TRBJ2-3
size: NA
V: TRBV27
D: TRBD1
CDR3: CASSRSGTGYTDTQYF
DNA: TGTGCCAGCAGTCGGTCCGGGACAGGGTACACAGATACGCAGTATTTT

length: 13
J: TRBJ1-2
size: NA
V: TRBV9
D: NA
CDR3: CASSVQGGDGYTF
DNA: TGTGCCAGCAGCGTTCAGGGAGGGGATGGCTACACCTTC

length: 12
J: TRBJ2-3
size: few
V: TRBV29-1
D: NA
CDR3: CSAWTGTDTQYF
DNA: TGCAGCGCCTGGACAGGCACAGATACGCAGTATTTT

length: 13
J: TRBJ2-5
size: NA
V: TRBV6-1
D: TRBD1
CDR3: CASSRQGQETQYF
DNA: TGTGCCAGCAGCCGACAGGGCCAAGAGACCCAGTACTTC

length: 13
J: TRBJ2-1
size: NA
V: TRBV7-3
D: NA
CDR3: CASSPASWDEQFF
DNA: TGTGCCAGCAGCCCAGCTAGCTGGGATGAGCAGTTCTTC

length: 14
J: TRBJ2-1
size: NA
V: TRBV24-1
D: TRBD2
CDR3: CATSAASGYNEQFF
DNA: TGTGCCACCAGTGCCGCTAGCGGTTACAATGAGCAGTTCTTC

length: 15
J: TRBJ1-5
size: few
V: TRBV4-1
D: TRBD1
CDR3: CASSQVEGGIQPQHF
DNA: TGCGCCAGCAGCCAAGTCGAAGGGGGCATTCAGCCCCAGCATTTT

length: 15
J: TRBJ2-5
size: NA
V: TRBV2
D: TRBD2
CDR3: CASSERVSGGETQYF
DNA: TGTGCCAGCAGTGAAAGGGTTAGCGGGGGGGAGACCCAGTACTTC

length: 18
J: TRBJ1-5
size: NA
V: TRBV28
D: NA
CDR3: CASSQTGFFQDSNQPQHF
DNA: TGTGCCAGCAGTCAAACAGGGTTTTTTCAGGATAGCAATCAGCCCCAGCATTTT

length: 16
J: TRBJ1-5
size: NA
V: TRBV2
D: TRBD1
CDR3: CASRKGQDDSNQPQHF
DNA: TGTGCCAGCAGGAAAGGACAGGATGATAGCAATCAGCCCCAGCATTTT

length: 17
J: TRBJ1-3
size: NA
V: TRBV28
D: NA
CDR3: CASSTPGQIDTGNTIYF
DNA: TGTGCCAGCAGTACTCCCGGACAGATCGACACTGGAAACACCATATATTTT

length: 16
J: TRBJ2-5
size: NA
V: TRBV24-1
D: TRBD1
CDR3: CATSDPSGQYQETQYF
DNA: TGTGCCACCAGTGATCCTTCGGGACAGTACCAAGAGACCCAGTACTTC

length: 12
J: TRBJ2-5
size: once
V: TRBV30
D: TRBD1
CDR3: CAWSEQGATQYF
DNA: TGTGCCTGGAGTGAACAGGGGGCGACCCAGTACTTC

length: 13
J: TRBJ2-5
size: NA
V: TRBV7-2
D: TRBD2
CDR3: CASSYSGTETQYF
DNA: TGTGCCAGCAGCTATAGCGGGACAGAGACCCAGTACTTC

length: 16
J: TRBJ2-1
size: few
V: TRBV3-1/TRBV3-2
D: NA
CDR3: CASSPSLARAHNEQFF
DNA: TGTGCCAGCAGCCCGTCTCTAGCGAGGGCCCACAATGAGCAGTTCTTC

length: 14
J: TRBJ1-1
size: NA
V: TRBV11-3
D: NA
CDR3: CASSLGQENTEAFF
DNA: TGTGCCAGCAGCTTAGGGCAGGAGAACACTGAAGCTTTCTTT

length: 15
J: TRBJ2-1
size: NA
V: TRBV7-2
D: NA
CDR3: CASSFDASSYNEQFF
DNA: TGTGCCAGCAGCTTCGACGCTAGCTCCTACAATGAGCAGTTCTTC

length: 15
J: TRBJ1-3
size: NA
V: TRBV19
D: NA
CDR3: CASSIMGAAGNTIYF
DNA: TGTGCCAGTAGTATTATGGGGGCGGCTGGAAACACCATATATTTT

length: 14
J: TRBJ2-7
size: NA
V: TRBV5-4
D: TRBD2
CDR3: CASSFAGGSGEQYF
DNA: TGTGCCAGCAGCTTTGCGGGGGGGTCCGGCGAGCAGTACTTC

length: 15
J: TRBJ2-7
size: NA
V: TRBV19
D: NA
CDR3: CASRPEGRNYYEQYF
DNA: TGTGCCAGTAGACCAGAGGGCCGAAACTACTACGAGCAGTACTTC